Presented here are 7 T cell receptor beta chains from one specimen sequenced in a study of immune cell composition in non-small cell lung cancer (dated by TCRdb to about 2017). The library was prepared using the immunoSEQ multiplex PCR assay. TCRdb mirrors the immuneACCESS table, restricted to in-frame sequences. Some clones are absent from its copies; in checked studies, under half trace to an unresolved V gene, and the reason for the others is unknown. The sample table contains 15,000 or so clones; only one count was recorded for around 63% of them. The top ten clonotypes cover about 7.5% of the sample. Sequenced material: lung tumor tissue. The receptors here all came from a human donor with non-small cell lung cancer.

CDR3 amino acids: CATSRVAGATDTQYF. The CDR3 DNA is TGTGCCACCAGCAGAGTAGCGGGGGCCACAGATACGCAGTATTTT. The chain is built from TRBV15 and TRBJ2-3; 9 bases match TRBD2. The V gene's germline CDR1 is LNHNV and CDR2 YYDKDF (reference sequence). CDR3 size: 15 residues. The trim removed 1 base at V and 2 bases at J, leaving 1 base unmatched.

V gene TRBV12-1 combines with J gene TRBJ1-4. TRBV12-1 is designated a pseudogene. This CDR3 is 15 amino acids long. The CDR3 DNA reads TGTGCCAGCAGCTCCCCTTGTTTGGGAGGTGAAAAACTGTTTTTT. As protein: CASSSPCLGGEKLFF.

As for this clone: Compared with germline, one end of the junction differs, possibly owing to a read error. The chain combines TRBV10-3 with TRBJ2-7, with a weak D call TRBD2 (7 bases). The CDR3 contains 14 residues. The germline V gene has CDR1 ENHRY and CDR2 SYGVKD. In nucleotides, the CDR3 is TGTGCCTCCGAGGGTGGACAGCGGGACTACAAGCAGTACTTC. Protein: CASEGGQRDYKQYF.

J is TRBJ2-7 and V is TRBV10-1; TRBD1 aligns across 7 bases. This CDR3 region has 16 residues. V trimming: 2 bases; J trimming: 1 base; junction bases outside the gene matches: 8. Germline lookup yields CDR1 WNHNN and CDR2 SYGVQD (reference sequence). The DNA of the CDR3 is TGCGCCAGCAGTGAGGCACCGGGACAGCCATCCTACGAGCAGTACTTC. Residues: CASSEAPGQPSYEQYF.

This clone was detected only a few times. This CDR3 reads CASSPEAYYGYTF. The CDR3 DNA is TGTGCCAGCTCACCAGAGGCTTACTATGGCTACACCTTC. The chain is built from TRBV18 and TRBJ1-2; D is ambiguous. The germline V gene has CDR1 KGHSH and CDR2 LQKENI. The CDR3 loop spans 13 amino acids. Trimming shortened V by 2 bases and J by 3 bases, and 7 bases separated the two germline ends.

The table lists this clone with a few counts. CDR3: CASSLQGNRDDGYTF. In nucleotides, the CDR3 is TGTGCCAGCAGCTTACAGGGGAACAGGGACGATGGCTACACCTTC. This sequence joins TRBV7-9 and TRBJ1-2; TRBD1 might be the D (6 bases). V was clipped by 2 bases and J by 6 bases, with 16 bases between them. The germline V gene encodes CDR1 SEHNR and CDR2 FQNEAQ (reference sequence). The CDR3 is made up of 15 amino acids.

The chain recombines TRBV2 with TRBJ2-6; 8 nucleotides line up with TRBD1. V lost 5 bases, J lost 2 bases, and 2 bases stayed unmatched. The CDR3 runs to 15 residues. Germline loops: CDR1 SNHLY, CDR2 FYNNEI. CDR3 amino acids: CASSPDRAGANVLTF. The CDR3 DNA follows: TGTGCCAGCAGTCCGGACAGGGCTGGGGCCAACGTCCTGACTTTC. The variable domain in full, completed from reference TRBV2 and TRBJ2-6, reads EPEVTQTPSHQVTQMGQEVILRCVPISNHLYFYWYRQILGQKVEFLVSFYNNEISEKSEIFDDQFSVERPDGSNFTLKIRSTKLEDSAMYFCASSPDRAGANVLTFGAGSRLTVL.